The T cell receptor (beta chain) described here comes from a study of T cells in Graves' hyperthyroidism and ophthalmopathy. Amplification yielded TCR beta CDR3 regions, with RNA transcripts as the source. The HTBI set primed first-round TCR CDR3 RT-PCR. TCRdb processed the multiplex PCR reads anew with MiXCR; each CDR3 protein has one entry. The sample records under 250,000 distinct CDR3 sequences, approximately 23% being singletons. The CDR3 is 15 residues long. V dropped 6 bases and J dropped 2; count of bases not matched to a gene: 9. Germline V gene sequence: CDR1 MDHEN, CDR2 SYDVKM. Sequencing input: blood. The sequence was obtained from a woman between 35 and 50 years old with Graves' ophthalmopathy. The chain carries TRBV28 and TRBJ2-7, with 8 bases lining up with TRBD1. The CDR3 protein is CASRKGTGQPYEQYF. CDR3 in DNA: TGTGCCAGCAGGAAGGGGACAGGCCAGCCCTACGAGCAGTACTTC.